The clone carrying this T cell receptor (beta chain) showed up many times. This entry is derived from a study of kidney transplant recipient with SARS-CoV-2 infection. This CDR3 is built from 14 residues. With 6 bases clipped from V and 5 bases from J, the junction kept 9 bases outside the gene matches. One entry per CDR3 protein results from TCRdb running MiXCR on the reads. The sample lists 200,000 to 300,000 distinct CDR3 sequences; more than 25% were seen once. The specimen comprised a blood sample, sampled at baseline and between days 110 and 120 from a kidney transplant recipient. The source of this sequence is a male patient aged 25-45 years who had COVID-19 and was a kidney transplant recipient. Some T cells may originate from the graft donor. The V call is TRBV12-3 or TRBV12-4, the J call TRBJ2-5, with TRBD1 identical over 7 bases. This chain's CDR3 is CASSPGQTFETQYF. DNA for the CDR3: TGTGCCAGCAGCCCGGGACAGACTTTTGAGACCCAGTACTTC.